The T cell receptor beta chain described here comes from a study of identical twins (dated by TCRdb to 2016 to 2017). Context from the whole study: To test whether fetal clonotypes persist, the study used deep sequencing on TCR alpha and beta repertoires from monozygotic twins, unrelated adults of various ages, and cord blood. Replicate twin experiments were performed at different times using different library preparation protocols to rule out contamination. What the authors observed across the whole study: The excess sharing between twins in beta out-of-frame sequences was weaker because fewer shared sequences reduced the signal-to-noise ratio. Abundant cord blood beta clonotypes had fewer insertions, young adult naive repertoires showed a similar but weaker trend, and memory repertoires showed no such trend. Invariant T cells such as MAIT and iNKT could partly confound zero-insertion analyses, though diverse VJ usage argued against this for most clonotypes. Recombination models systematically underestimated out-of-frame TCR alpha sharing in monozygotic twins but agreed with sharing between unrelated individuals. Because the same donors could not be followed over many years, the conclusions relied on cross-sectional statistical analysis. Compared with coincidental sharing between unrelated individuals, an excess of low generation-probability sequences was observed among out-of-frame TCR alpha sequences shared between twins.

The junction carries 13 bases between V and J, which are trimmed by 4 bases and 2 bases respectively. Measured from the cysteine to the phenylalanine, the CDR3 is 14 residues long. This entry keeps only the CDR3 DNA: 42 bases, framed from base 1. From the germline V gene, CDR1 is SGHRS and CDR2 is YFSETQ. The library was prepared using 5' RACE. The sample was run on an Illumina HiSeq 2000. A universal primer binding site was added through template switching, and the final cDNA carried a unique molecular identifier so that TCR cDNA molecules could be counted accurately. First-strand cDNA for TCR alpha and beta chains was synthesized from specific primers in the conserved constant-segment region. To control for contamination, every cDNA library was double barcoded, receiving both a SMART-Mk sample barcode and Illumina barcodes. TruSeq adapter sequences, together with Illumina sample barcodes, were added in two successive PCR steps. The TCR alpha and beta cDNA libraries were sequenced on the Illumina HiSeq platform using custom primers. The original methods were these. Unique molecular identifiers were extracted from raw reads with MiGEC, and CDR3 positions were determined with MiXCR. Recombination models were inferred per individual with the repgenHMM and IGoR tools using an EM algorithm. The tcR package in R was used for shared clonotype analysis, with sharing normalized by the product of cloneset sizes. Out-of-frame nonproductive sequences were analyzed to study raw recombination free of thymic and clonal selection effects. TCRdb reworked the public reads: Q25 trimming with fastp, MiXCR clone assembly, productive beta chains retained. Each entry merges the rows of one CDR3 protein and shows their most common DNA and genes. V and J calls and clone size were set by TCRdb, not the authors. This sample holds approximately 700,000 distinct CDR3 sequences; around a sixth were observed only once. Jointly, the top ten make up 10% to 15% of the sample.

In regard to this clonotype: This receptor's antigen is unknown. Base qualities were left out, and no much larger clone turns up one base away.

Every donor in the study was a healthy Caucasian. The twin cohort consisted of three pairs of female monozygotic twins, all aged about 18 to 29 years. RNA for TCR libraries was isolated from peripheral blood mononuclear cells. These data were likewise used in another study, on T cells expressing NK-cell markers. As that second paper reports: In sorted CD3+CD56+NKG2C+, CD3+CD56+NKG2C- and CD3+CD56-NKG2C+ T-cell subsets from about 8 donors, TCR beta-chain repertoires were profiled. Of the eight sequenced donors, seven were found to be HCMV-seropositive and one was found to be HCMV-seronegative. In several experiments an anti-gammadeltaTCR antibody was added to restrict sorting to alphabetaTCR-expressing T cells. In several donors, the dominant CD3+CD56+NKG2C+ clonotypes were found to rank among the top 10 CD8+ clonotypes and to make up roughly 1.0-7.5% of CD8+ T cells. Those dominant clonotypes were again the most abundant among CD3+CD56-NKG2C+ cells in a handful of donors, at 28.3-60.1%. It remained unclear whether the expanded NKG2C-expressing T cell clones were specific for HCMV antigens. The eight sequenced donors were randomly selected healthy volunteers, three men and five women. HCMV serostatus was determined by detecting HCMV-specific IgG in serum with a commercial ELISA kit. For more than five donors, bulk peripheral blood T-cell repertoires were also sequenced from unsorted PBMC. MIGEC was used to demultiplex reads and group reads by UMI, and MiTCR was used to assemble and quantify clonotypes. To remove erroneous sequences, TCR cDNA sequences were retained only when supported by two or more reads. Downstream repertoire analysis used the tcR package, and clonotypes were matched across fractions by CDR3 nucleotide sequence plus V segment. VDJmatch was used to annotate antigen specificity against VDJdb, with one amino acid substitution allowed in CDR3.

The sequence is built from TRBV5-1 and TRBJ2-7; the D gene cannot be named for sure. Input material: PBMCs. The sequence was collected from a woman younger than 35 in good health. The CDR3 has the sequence CASSLLGSPYEQYF. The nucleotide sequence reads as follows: TGCGCCAGCAGCCTTCTGGGCTCCCCCTACGAGCAGTACTTC.